These 4 T cell receptor beta chains share one sample of origin, sequenced in a study of shared clonotypes between healthy human individuals. Here immunoSEQ multiplex PCR was the method, and the copy in TCRdb shows in-frame clones only, minus some. The sample consists of about 2.4 million clones, 90% to 95% of them appearing once. The source material was naive CD4+ T cells from PBMCs. Specified subset: CD45RA+ positively selected. These TCRs come from a man aged 18 to 30 in good health. Some clones in this sample may be carry-over from other donors' samples.

This sequence joins TRBV11-2 and TRBJ2-3; D remains unclear. V was cut by 3 bases and J by 10 bases, with 17 bases left in between. CDR1 is SGHAT, CDR2 FQNNGV, per germline. The CDR3 sequence is 14 residues long. This chain's CDR3 is CASSLITSANPQYF. CDR3 DNA: TGTGCCAGCAGCTTGATAACCTCGGCGAATCCGCAGTATTTT.

The chain employs TRBV6-5 and TRBJ2-1, with D possibly matching TRBD1 (6 bases). CDR1 is MNHEY and CDR2 is SVGAGI in the germline V gene. Trimming stripped 3 bases from V and 5 bases from J, with 17 bases between. The CDR3 runs to 16 residues. CDR3: CASSYRADSAHNEQFF. CDR3 in DNA: TGTGCCAGCAGTTATCGAGCGGACAGCGCTCACAATGAGCAGTTCTTC.

This chain connects TRBV7-9 to TRBJ1-4; 8 bases align to TRBD1. The CDR3 length is 15 residues. Germline V gives CDR1 SEHNR, CDR2 FQNEAQ (reference sequence). J was trimmed by 7 bases and V by 5 bases; bases with no gene match: 9. CDR3: CASSPPTDRGEKLFF. CDR3 DNA sequence: TGTGCCAGCAGCCCTCCAACCGACAGGGGTGAAAAACTGTTTTTT.

The chain is built from TRBV11-1 and TRBJ2-7; D tentatively reads TRBD1 or TRBD2 (6 bases each). Trimming took off 8 bases at V and 4 bases at J, with 12 bases between the two ends. Germline V gives CDR1 SGHAT, CDR2 FQDESV (reference sequence). This CDR3 spans 12 amino acids. Here the CDR3 reads CASARRGYEQYF. The CDR3 DNA follows: TGTGCCAGCGCACGGAGGGGGTACGAGCAGTACTTC.